This T cell receptor (beta chain) came from a study of Graves' ophthalmopathy and Graves' hyperthyroidism. In the study overall: Ophthalmopathy absent within 18 months of follow-up marked hyperthyroidism as stable.

The CDR3 extends over 15 amino acids. Between the trimmed V and J ends, which lost 2 bases and 0 bases, there was a span of 10 bases. This clonotype appeared a few times. The hyperthyroidism patients, aged 18 to 65, had been newly diagnosed, with under 2 months' duration. Clinical symptoms, serum thyroxine, TRAb, thyroid ultrasound and orbital computed tomography formed the basis of diagnosis. RNA transcripts were the source from which TCR beta CDR3 regions were amplified. HTBI primers were used in a first-round RT-PCR, which preceded a second-round multiplex PCR. Using its own MiXCR run on the multiplex PCR reads, TCRdb lists one record per CDR3 protein. The table shows over a million distinct CDR3 sequences, with less than 45% occurring only once.

The chain couples TRBV12-3 or TRBV12-4 to TRBJ1-1; TRBD1 is a possible D gene (6 bases). The source of this sequence is an adult man with Graves' hyperthyroidism. The sequencing sample was made of peripheral blood or thyroid tissue (not recorded which). The CDR3 spells CASSLRGLVNTEAFF. The DNA of the CDR3 is TGTGCCAGCAGTTTACGGGGGCTGGTGAACACTGAAGCTTTCTTT.